One sample yielded the 29 T cell receptor beta chains listed below, sequenced in a study of T-cell reconstitution after alpha-beta-depleted transplantation in children. Researchers prepared the TCRbeta library using unique molecular identifiers, the study reports. TCRdb independently ran MiXCR on the PCR reads; one entry per CDR3 protein. The table shows 300,000 to 400,000 distinct CDR3 sequences, with approximately 23% occurring only once. The sample here was PBMCs, mostly from graft donor cells, taken 180 days after TCRalphabeta/CD19-depleted stem cell transplant. Receptors originate from a male patient aged 10-17 years who had a stem cell transplant for acute lymphoblastic leukemia, so the T cells may come from the graft donor.

The chain joins TRBV7-6 to TRBJ2-5; the D gene is possibly TRBD1 (5 bases). V was pared by 5 bases and J by 7 bases, with 8 bases between. This CDR3 region has 11 residues. From germline, CDR1 is SGHVS and CDR2 FNYEAQ. The CDR3 sequence: CASSRDRTQYF. Written as DNA, the CDR3 is TGTGCCAGCAGCCGCGACAGGACCCAGTACTTC. The full variable domain, with the rest looked up from reference TRBV7-6 and TRBJ2-5, is GAGVSQSPRYKVTKRGQDVALRCDPISGHVSLYWYRQALGQGPEFLTYFNYEAQQDKSGLPNDRFSAERPEGSISTLTIQRTEQRDSAMYRCASSRDRTQYFGPGTRLLVL.

This sequence joins TRBV18 and TRBJ2-3, with a weak D call TRBD2 (5 bases). This CDR3 contains 17 residues. CDR1 and CDR2 (germline): KGHSH, LQKENI. V gave up 3 bases and J gave up 1 base, with 17 bases separating them. CDR3 DNA sequence: TGTGCCAGCTCACCCCTTGTGAGCGGAGGCGGCACAGATACGCAGTATTTT. Residues: CASSPLVSGGGTDTQYF.

This chain connects TRBV7-9 to TRBJ1-2; the D is unclear. V lost 3 bases and J lost 7, with 12 bases in between. Per germline, CDR1 SEHNR and CDR2 FQNEAQ (reference sequence). This CDR3 has 13 amino acids. DNA of the CDR3: TGTGCCAGCAGCTTTGAGGGCCGTGTTGGCTACACCTTC. Amino acids: CASSFEGRVGYTF.

This clonotype turned up a few times. The J gene is TRBJ2-7, the V gene TRBV28, with D possibly matching TRBD2 (6 bases). V shed 2 bases and J shed 6 bases, with 17 bases lying between them. Germline CDR1 MDHEN, CDR2 SYDVKM. The length of the CDR3 is 15 residues. CDR3 amino acids: CASSLGMAGKVEQYF. The CDR3 DNA is TGTGCCAGCAGTTTAGGAATGGCGGGAAAGGTCGAGCAGTACTTC.

This chain links TRBV3-1 with TRBJ2-3; D ambiguous. This CDR3 has 14 amino acids. V lost 2 bases and J lost 0, with 6 bases in between. Germline V gene lookup returns CDR1 LGHDT and CDR2 YNNKEL (reference sequence). Here the CDR3 reads CASSQMTSTDTQYF. CDR3 nucleotides: TGTGCCAGCAGCCAAATGACTAGCACAGATACGCAGTATTTT.

This clonotype was counted between two and nine times. This chain joins TRBV12-3 or TRBV12-4 and TRBJ2-1; D possibly corresponds to TRBD2 (5 bases). The CDR3 is made up of 15 amino acids. V gave up 5 bases and J gave up 6 bases, with 17 bases separating them. CDR3 loop: CASSLDSRLANEQFF. Written as DNA, the CDR3 is TGTGCCAGCAGTCTGGACTCGAGGCTTGCCAATGAGCAGTTCTTC.

This clonotype showed up just a few times. The chain employs TRBV3-1 and TRBJ1-6; 7 bases agree with TRBD1. Per the germline V gene, CDR1 is LGHDT and CDR2 is YNNKEL (reference sequence). V shed 5 bases and J 4 bases; nucleotides not matched to a gene: 8. The CDR3 has 16 amino acids. CDR3 in amino acids: CASSWTGVTYNSPLHF. CDR3 nucleotides: TGTGCCAGCAGCTGGACAGGAGTTACGTATAATTCACCCCTCCACTTT.

The chain joins TRBV27 to TRBJ2-7; 7 bases agree with TRBD2. Per the germline V gene, CDR1 is MNHEY and CDR2 is SMNVEV (reference sequence). The CDR3 is 16 amino acids. J was trimmed by 2 bases and V by 5 bases; bases with no gene match: 12. CDR3 protein: CASSSPPSGGTYEQYF. For the CDR3, the DNA is TGTGCCAGCAGTAGCCCCCCTAGCGGAGGGACCTACGAGCAGTACTTC.

The chain uses TRBV20-1 and TRBJ2-1; the match to TRBD2 covers 9 bases. Trimming at V came to 1 base and at J to 7 bases, leaving 5 bases not matched to a gene. The V gene's germline CDR1 is DFQATT and CDR2 SNEGSKA (reference sequence). This CDR3 contains 14 residues. In nucleotides, the CDR3 is TGCAGTGCTAGAGTTAGCGGGAGAGGGAATGAGCAGTTCTTC. Residues: CSARVSGRGNEQFF.

This clonotype was seen many times. The gene calls are TRBV12-3 or TRBV12-4 and TRBJ1-5; D might be TRBD1 (5 bases). This CDR3 region has 12 residues. The V end was cut by 6 bases, the J end by 6 bases, with 9 bases between. The CDR3 loop is CASSTRVQPQHF. CDR3 coding DNA: TGTGCCAGCAGCACCAGGGTTCAGCCCCAGCATTTT.

The chain joins TRBV7-2 to TRBJ2-1; TRBD2 matches 11 bases. The V gene end was trimmed by 3 bases and the J gene end by 10 bases; junction bases not matched to a gene: 5. The CDR3 runs 14 residues. Germline CDR1 is SGHTA and CDR2 is FQGNSA. The CDR3 loop reads CASSFHLAGGEQFF. For the CDR3, the DNA is TGTGCCAGCAGCTTCCATCTAGCGGGAGGCGAGCAGTTCTTC. Full variable domain (outside the CDR3, taken from reference TRBV7-2 and TRBJ2-1): GAGVSQSPSNKVTEKGKDVELRCDPISGHTALYWYRQSLGQGLEFLIYFQGNSAPDKSGLPSDRFSAERTGGSVSTLTIQRTQQEDSAVYLCASSFHLAGGEQFFGPGTRLTVL.

The gene calls are TRBV5-4 and TRBJ2-5; 9 bases are shared with TRBD1. J lost 5 bases, V lost 3 bases, and 2 bases had no gene match. The CDR3 spans 13 residues. Per the germline V gene, CDR1 is SGHNT and CDR2 is YYREEE (reference sequence). The CDR3: CASSWDRVETQYF. The CDR3 DNA follows: TGTGCCAGCAGCTGGGACAGGGTTGAGACCCAGTACTTC.

The chain joins TRBV7-9 to TRBJ1-5, with a possible D match to TRBD1 (5 bases). CDR1 and CDR2 from the germline V gene are SEHNR and FQNEAQ (reference sequence). CDR3 size: 15 residues. V was pared by 4 bases and J by 1 base, with 11 bases between. The DNA of the CDR3 is TGTGCCAGCAGCTCGGGGCCATCCAGCAATCAGCCCCAGCATTTT. Protein sequence: CASSSGPSSNQPQHF.

This clonotype has just a few counts. This CDR3 is CASSPRRDTTNEKLFF. DNA for the CDR3: TGTGCCAGCAGTCCGAGGCGGGATACAACTAATGAAAAACTGTTTTTT. The rearrangement links TRBV27 to TRBJ1-4, with D unclear. The CDR3 is 16 amino acids. Germline V gene sequence: CDR1 MNHEY, CDR2 SMNVEV (reference sequence). The V end was cut by 5 bases, the J end by 0 bases, with 13 bases between.

Comment on this clonotype: Without the conserved terminal phenylalanine or tryptophan, this CDR3 likely stems from a read error. This rearrangement joins TRBV10-3 to TRBJ2-5, with 11 nucleotides matching TRBD2. CDR3 size: 17 residues. After removal of 6 bases from V and 2 bases from J, the junction contained 11 bases not matched to a gene. Germline V gene lookup returns CDR1 ENHRY and CDR2 SYGVKD. The CDR3 bases are TGTGCCATCAGCCCCTGGGCTAGCGGGGGGCCTCAAGAGACCCAGTACCTC. Amino acid sequence: CAISPWASGGPQETQYL.

This clonotype has only one observation. The chain recombines TRBV15 with TRBJ1-5, with D hard to call. Trimming stripped 0 bases from V and 7 bases from J, with 7 bases between. CDR3 length equals 13 residues. Germline V CDR1 and CDR2: LNHNV, YYDKDF (reference sequence). The CDR3 coding sequence is TGTGCCACCAGCAGAGATGTAAGGCAGCCCCAGCATTTT. The encoded protein is CATSRDVRQPQHF.

The chain is built from TRBV12-3 or TRBV12-4 and TRBJ1-2; the D is unclear. Trimming pared 6 bases from V and 4 bases from J, leaving 12 bases between. CDR3 length equals 13 residues. CDR3 amino acids: CASSVLIPYGYTF. As DNA, the CDR3 is TGTGCCAGCAGCGTCCTAATCCCCTATGGCTACACCTTC.

This chain uses TRBV12-3 or TRBV12-4 with TRBJ2-7, with 9 bases that match TRBD2. The CDR3 loop spans 17 amino acids. V trimming: 5 bases; J trimming: 2 bases; junction bases outside the gene matches: 13. The CDR3 DNA reads as TGTGCCAGCAGTGAGGGACCTACTAGCGGGTTTCCCTACGAGCAGTACTTC. Encoded protein: CASSEGPTSGFPYEQYF.

The genes are TRBV5-1 and TRBJ2-2; D might be TRBD1 (6 bases). Trimming pared 1 base from V and 7 bases from J, leaving 20 bases between. The CDR3 is 17 residues long. Germline assignment: CDR1 SGHRS and CDR2 YFSETQ. The CDR3 here is CASSLHSGQLGGGELFF. The DNA of the CDR3 is TGCGCCAGCAGCTTGCACAGTGGACAGCTTGGGGGCGGGGAGCTGTTTTTT.

This clonotype was seen a few times. This chain uses TRBV7-3 with TRBJ2-2; D ambiguous. Trimming left V 5 bases short and J 7 bases short, with 11 bases between. The CDR3 length is 13 residues. Germline loops: CDR1 SGHTA, CDR2 FQGTGA. The CDR3 nucleotides are TGTGCCAGCAGCCCAATCACGGGCGGGGAGCTGTTTTTT. It is translated as CASSPITGGELFF.

The chain employs TRBV4-2 and TRBJ1-2; D remains unclear. CDR1 is LGHNA, CDR2 YNFKEQ, per germline. This CDR3 spans 15 amino acids. With 0 bases removed from V and 3 bases from J, the gap between germline ends came to 11 bases. The CDR3 coding sequence is TGTGCCAGCAGCCAAGATATTAGGAGAGACTATGGCTACACCTTC. It specifies CASSQDIRRDYGYTF.

This clonotype appeared a few times. This chain connects TRBV6-2 or TRBV6-3 to TRBJ2-7; TRBD1 matches 11 bases. Unmatched junction bases numbered 10, after V lost 6 bases and J lost 3 bases. The CDR3 contains 16 residues. CDR1 and CDR2 (germline): MNHEY, SVGEGT. CDR3 residues: CASSRTGQGAFYEQYF. CDR3 DNA: TGTGCCAGCAGCCGAACAGGACAGGGGGCTTTCTACGAGCAGTACTTC.

The chain recombines TRBV11-1 with TRBJ2-7, with 14 bases lining up with TRBD2. J lost 5 bases, V lost 0 bases, and 12 bases had no gene match. The CDR3 covers 19 residues. Germline V gives CDR1 SGHAT, CDR2 FQDESV (reference sequence). Here the CDR3 reads CASSLARAGLAGDEDEQYF. CDR3 nucleotides: TGTGCCAGCAGCTTAGCGCGGGCGGGACTAGCGGGAGACGAGGACGAGCAGTACTTC.

The gene calls are TRBV18 and TRBJ2-7, with 9 nucleotides matching TRBD1. V dropped 7 bases and J dropped 2; count of bases not matched to a gene: 6. This CDR3 spans 14 amino acids. In germline, CDR1 is KGHSH, CDR2 LQKENI. This CDR3 is CASFSGTGTYEQYF. The CDR3 DNA sequence: TGTGCCAGCTTTTCCGGGACAGGGACCTACGAGCAGTACTTC. Combining the CDR3 with reference TRBV18 and TRBJ2-7 gives the whole variable domain NAGVMQNPRHLVRRRGQEARLRCSPMKGHSHVYWYRQLPEEGLKFMVYLQKENIIDESGMPKERFSAEFPKEGPSILRIQQVVRGDSAAYFCASFSGTGTYEQYFGPGTRLTVT.

This clonotype has a handful of counts. CDR3 loop: CASSPGDSKNIQYF. CDR3 DNA sequence: TGTGCCAGCAGCCCCGGGGACAGCAAAAACATTCAGTACTTC. The V gene is TRBV7-2, the J gene TRBJ2-4, with 7 nucleotides matching TRBD1. CDR1 and CDR2 from the germline V gene are SGHTA and FQGNSA. V was pared by 5 bases and J by 3 bases, with 4 bases of the junction left unmatched. This CDR3 contains 14 residues. Looking up the rest from reference TRBV7-2 and TRBJ2-4 gives the full variable domain: GAGVSQSPSNKVTEKGKDVELRCDPISGHTALYWYRQSLGQGLEFLIYFQGNSAPDKSGLPSDRFSAERTGGSVSTLTIQRTQQEDSAVYLCASSPGDSKNIQYFGAGTRLSVL.

The sample holds a few counts of this clonotype. The J gene is TRBJ2-7, the V gene TRBV3-1; 7 bases fit TRBD2. CDR3 size: 17 residues. Germline V CDR1 and CDR2: LGHDT, YNNKEL (reference sequence). Trimming at V came to 0 bases and at J to 3 bases, leaving 11 bases not matched to a gene. The CDR3 DNA follows: TGTGCCAGCAGCCAAGACCGGACTAGTAGGCCTCTCTACGAGCAGTACTTC. Amino acids: CASSQDRTSRPLYEQYF.

This clonotype was counted only a few times. The J gene is TRBJ2-7, the V gene TRBV12-3 or TRBV12-4; 10 bases are a match to TRBD1. This CDR3 is built from 14 residues. The V segment lost 6 bases and the J segment 7 bases; nucleotides outside the gene matches: 9. The CDR3, as DNA: TGTGCCAGCAGGAGCTCCGGGACAGGGGATGAGCAGTACTTC. This gives the protein CASRSSGTGDEQYF.

This clonotype was found a few times. The chain links TRBV5-6 to TRBJ2-5; D call uncertain. The V and J ends lost 0 bases and 2 bases respectively, with 5 bases between them. Germline V gene lookup returns CDR1 SGHDT and CDR2 YYEEEE. CDR3 length: 13 residues. This CDR3 is CASSLDTQETQYF. The CDR3 region has the DNA TGTGCCAGCAGCTTGGACACACAAGAGACCCAGTACTTC.

The chain is built from TRBV10-3 and TRBJ1-4; 8 bases align to TRBD1. The trim removed 6 bases at V and 8 bases at J, leaving 5 bases unmatched. This CDR3 spans 13 amino acids. The germline V gene has CDR1 ENHRY and CDR2 SYGVKD. The CDR3 nucleotides are TGTGCCATCAGAGGACAGGGCGAAGAAAAACTGTTTTTT. Translation: CAIRGQGEEKLFF.